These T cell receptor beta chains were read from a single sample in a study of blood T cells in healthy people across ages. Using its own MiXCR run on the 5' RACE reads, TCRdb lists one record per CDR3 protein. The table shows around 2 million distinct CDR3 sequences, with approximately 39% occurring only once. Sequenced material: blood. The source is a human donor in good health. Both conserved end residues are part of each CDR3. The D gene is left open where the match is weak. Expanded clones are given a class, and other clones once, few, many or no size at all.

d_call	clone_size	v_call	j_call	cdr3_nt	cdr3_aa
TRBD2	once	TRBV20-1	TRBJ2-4	TGCAGTGCCACCATCCCGTGGACTAGCAGGGAGATCCAGTACTTC	CSATIPWTSREIQYF
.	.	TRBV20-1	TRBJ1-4	TGCAGTGCTAGAGTTAGTACGGCTCGCGAAAAACTGTTTTTT	CSARVSTAREKLFF
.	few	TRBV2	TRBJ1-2	TGTGCCAGCTCTGGACTGGGCTATGGCTACACCTTC	CASSGLGYGYTF
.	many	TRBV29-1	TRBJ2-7	TGCAGCGTCACCCACTCCCTGACAGTGCGCGAGCAGTACTTC	CSVTHSLTVREQYF
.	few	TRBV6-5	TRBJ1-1	TGTGCCAGCAGTTACATAGGCGATCCTGGAAAAGCTTTCTTT	CASSYIGDPGKAFF
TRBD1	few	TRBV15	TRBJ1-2	TGTGCCACCTACGAGGGGGCCTATGGCTACACCTTC	CATYEGAYGYTF
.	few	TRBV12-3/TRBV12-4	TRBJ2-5	TGTGCCAGCCAGTCTCGGGGGCAGACCGGGGAGACCCAGTACTTC	CASQSRGQTGETQYF
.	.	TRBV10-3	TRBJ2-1	TGTGCCATCAGTGAGTCGGCCAAACCCTACAATGAGCAGTTCTTC	CAISESAKPYNEQFF
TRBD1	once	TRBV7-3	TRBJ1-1	TGTGCCAGCAGCCCAGCCGGGACAGGGACTGAAGCTTTCTTT	CASSPAGTGTEAFF
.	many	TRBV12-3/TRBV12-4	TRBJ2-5	TGTGCCAGCAGTTTAGGCGGGGTCGAGACCCAGTACTTC	CASSLGGVETQYF
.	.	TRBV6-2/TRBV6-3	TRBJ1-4	TGTGCCAGCAGTTACTCGAAGGGAAAACTGTTTTTT	CASSYSKGKLFF
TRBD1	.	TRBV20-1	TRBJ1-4	TGCAGCTCCGGGACAGGAATTGAAAAACTGTTTTTT	CSSGTGIEKLFF
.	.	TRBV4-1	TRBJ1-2	TGCGCCAGCAGCGACAGGAAATCTAACTATGGCTACACCTTC	CASSDRKSNYGYTF
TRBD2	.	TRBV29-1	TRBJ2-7	TGCAGCGCTCGGACTAGCGGGGTAATAGGCGAGCAGTACTTC	CSARTSGVIGEQYF
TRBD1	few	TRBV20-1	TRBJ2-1	TGCAGTGCTGTGACAGGGATTTACAATGAGCAGTTCTTC	CSAVTGIYNEQFF
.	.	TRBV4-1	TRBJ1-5	TGCGCCAGCAGCCAAGATTTCCCAAATAGCAATCAGCCCCAGCATTTT	CASSQDFPNSNQPQHF
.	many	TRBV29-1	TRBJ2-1	TGCAGCGTTGAGAGGTACAATGAGCAGTTCTTC	CSVERYNEQFF
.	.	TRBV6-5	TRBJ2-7	TGTGCCAGCGTCAACCCTTCGGGATACGAGCAGTACTTC	CASVNPSGYEQYF
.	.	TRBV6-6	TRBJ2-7	TGTGCCAGTAGTCGGGGCAGGGATATTTCCTACGAGCAGTACTTC	CASSRGRDISYEQYF
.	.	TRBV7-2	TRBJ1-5	TGTGCCGGCAGCTTAGACCGGGATCAGCCCCAGCATTTT	CAGSLDRDQPQHF
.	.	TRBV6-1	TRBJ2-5	TGTGCCAGCAGTGAACTTGCGGGGGCCGTGCTGAACAATGAGCAGTACTTC	CASSELAGAVLNNEQYF
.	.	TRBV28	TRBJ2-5	TGTGCCAGCAGCCCACCTAGCGAGGGGCGGCAAGAGACCCAGTACTTC	CASSPPSEGRQETQYF
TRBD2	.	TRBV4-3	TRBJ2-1	TGCGCCAGCAGCCAAGAATGGCGGGGGGGCCGTGTTGAGCAGTTCTTC	CASSQEWRGGRVEQFF
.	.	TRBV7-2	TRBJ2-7	TGTGCCAGCAGCCCCATCGCCCGAAACCGCCTCTACGAGCAGTACTTC	CASSPIARNRLYEQYF
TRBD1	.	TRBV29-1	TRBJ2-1	TGCAGCGTTGAACAGGGGGCATTGGTTGGTAATGAGCAGTTCTTC	CSVEQGALVGNEQFF
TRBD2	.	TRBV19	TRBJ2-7	TGTGCCAGTAGTATAGATCTGTTCGGGGGGAACGAGCAGTACTTC	CASSIDLFGGNEQYF
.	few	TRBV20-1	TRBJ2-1	TGCAGTGCTAGGTTTCCGGGCAATGAGCAGTTCTTC	CSARFPGNEQFF
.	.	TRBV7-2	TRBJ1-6	TGTGCCAGCAGCCTCCAAAGCCCCGGGAGCTCCTATAATTCACCCCTCCACTTT	CASSLQSPGSSYNSPLHF
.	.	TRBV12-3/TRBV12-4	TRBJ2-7	TGTGCCAGCAGCCCTCCTGAGGGGCTGGAGTACTTC	CASSPPEGLEYF
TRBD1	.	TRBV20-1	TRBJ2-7	TGCAGTGCAAACCTTCCGGGACAGGATGACGAGCAGTACTTC	CSANLPGQDDEQYF
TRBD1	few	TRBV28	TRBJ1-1	TGTGCCAGCAGCTGGGACAGGATAGGATTGTATGCTTTCTTT	CASSWDRIGLYAFF
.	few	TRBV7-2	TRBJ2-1	TGTGCCAGCAGCTCCGGACAGATAGGGATCCATGAGCAGTTCTTC	CASSSGQIGIHEQFF
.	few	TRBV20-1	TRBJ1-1	TGCAGTGCCGTAGAAGGGGGATCTGGGACTGAAGCTTTCTTT	CSAVEGGSGTEAFF
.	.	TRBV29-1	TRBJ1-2	TGCAGCGCCAAGACAGATACTAACTATGGCTACACCTTC	CSAKTDTNYGYTF
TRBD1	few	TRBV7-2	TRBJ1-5	TGTGCTAGCAGCTTAGCCGGGGACAGTTCAATACAGCCCCAGCATTTT	CASSLAGDSSIQPQHF
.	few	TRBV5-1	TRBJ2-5	TGCGCCAGCAGGAAGGGGACACGCCAAGAGACCCAGTACTTC	CASRKGTRQETQYF
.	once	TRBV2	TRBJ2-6	TGTGCCAGCAGTGGTCTCAGGGGCGCGTTTGGGGCCAACGTCCTGACTTTC	CASSGLRGAFGANVLTF
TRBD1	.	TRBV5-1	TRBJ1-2	TGCGCCAGCAGCGAGGGGACAGCGGTCTATGGCTACACCTTC	CASSEGTAVYGYTF
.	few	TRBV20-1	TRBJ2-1	TGCAGTGCGGAACTGGGCGATGAGCAGTTCTTC	CSAELGDEQFF
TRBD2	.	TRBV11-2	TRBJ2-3	TGTGCCAGCAGCTTAGAATGGACTAGTCGCGATACGCAGTATTTT	CASSLEWTSRDTQYF
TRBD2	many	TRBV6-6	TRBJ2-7	TGTGCCAGCAGTTACCTTAGCGGGGGGCCCTACGAGCAGTACTTC	CASSYLSGGPYEQYF
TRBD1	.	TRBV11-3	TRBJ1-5	TGTGCCAGCAGCACGAGCAGGGGGATTAGCAATCAGCCCCAGCATTTT	CASSTSRGISNQPQHF
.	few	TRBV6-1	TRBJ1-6	TGTGCCAGTTCCCCCTCCACGACAAATTCACCCCTCCACTTT	CASSPSTTNSPLHF
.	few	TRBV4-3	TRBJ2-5	TGCGCCAGCAGCCGACTTCCGGCCGTGGAGCGAGAGACCCAGTACTTC	CASSRLPAVERETQYF
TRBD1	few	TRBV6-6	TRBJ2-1	TGTGCCGCGGACCAACCGGGACAGAACTACAATGAGCAGTTCTTC	CAADQPGQNYNEQFF
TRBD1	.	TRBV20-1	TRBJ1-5	TGCAGTGCTCTGGGACAGGGAGAACAGCCCCGGCATTTT	CSALGQGEQPRHF
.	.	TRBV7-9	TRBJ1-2	TGTGCCAGCAGCTTAGCGGACAGACAAGCTAACTATGGCTACACCTTC	CASSLADRQANYGYTF
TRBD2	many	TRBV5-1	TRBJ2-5	TGTGCCAGCAGCTCGAGACTAGCGGGCGAGACCCAGTACTTC	CASSSRLAGETQYF
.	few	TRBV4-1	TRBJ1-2	TGCGCCAGCAGCCAAGTACTCCCCAGGGCTGGCGGCTACACCTTC	CASSQVLPRAGGYTF
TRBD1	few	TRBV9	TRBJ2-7	TGTGCCAGCAGCCTAATGGACAGGGTTAGTTACGAGCAGTACTTC	CASSLMDRVSYEQYF
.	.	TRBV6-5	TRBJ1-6	TGTGCCAGCAGTTACTCACTCCGGAGCTCCTATAATCCACCCCTCCACTTT	CASSYSLRSSYNPPLHF